The 10 T cell receptor beta chains presented below share a single source sample, sequenced in a study of yellow fever vaccine responses in identical twins. MiXCR was run by TCRdb on the RT-PCR reads, yielding one entry per CDR3 protein. The sample shows about 7,200 distinct CDR3 sequences, roughly 86% of them seen only once. The sequences come from T cells from blood (PBMCs), unsorted or a sorted subset (not recorded which), collected before or after yellow fever vaccination (not recorded which). The receptors originated from a woman aged 18-29 years who received the yellow fever vaccine.

The genes are TRBV4-2 and TRBJ2-1; 11 bases fit TRBD2. The germline V gene has CDR1 LGHNA and CDR2 YNFKEQ. The CDR3 totals 15 residues. The V and J ends lost 0 bases and 8 bases, in that order; junction bases with no gene match: 3. CDR3 in amino acids: CASSQETSGSYEQFF. The CDR3 DNA is TGTGCCAGCAGCCAAGAAACTAGCGGGAGTTATGAGCAGTTCTTC.

The sample holds one count of this clonotype. The V and J genes are TRBV3-1 and TRBJ1-5; D gene uncertain. Trimming cost V 4 bases and J 2 bases, with 12 bases left between them. The CDR3 length is 15 residues. CDR1 and CDR2 (germline): LGHDT, YNNKEL (reference sequence). CDR3 coding DNA: TGTGCCAGCAGCCTCCGGGGAACCGGCAATCAGCCCCAGCATTTT. Protein sequence: CASSLRGTGNQPQHF.

The CDR3 bases are TGTGCCAGCAGCCCCGAGGACAGGGGGTTGGAGACCCAGTACTTC. Translated, it gives CASSPEDRGLETQYF. The chain couples TRBV12-3 or TRBV12-4 to TRBJ2-5; TRBD1 aligns across 10 bases. Trimming cost V 6 bases and J 5 bases; bases outside gene matches: 9. There are 15 residues in the CDR3.

J is TRBJ2-3 and V is TRBV2, with a tentative D call TRBD2 (5 bases). The V and J ends lost 7 bases and 10 bases respectively, with 18 bases between them. CDR3 length: 13 residues. The V gene's germline CDR1 is SNHLY and CDR2 FYNNEI. This CDR3 reads CASKSLTGMSQYF. The CDR3 DNA is TGTGCCAGCAAAAGCCTTACCGGGATGTCGCAGTATTTT.

The rearrangement joins TRBV5-4 to TRBJ2-7; possibly TRBD1 or TRBD2 for D (5 bases each). CDR3 size: 15 residues. Germline V gene data show CDR1 as SGHNT and CDR2 as YYREEE (reference sequence). The ends were cut back, 4 bases at V and 2 bases at J, with 16 bases in the middle. This CDR3 is CASSTGTEPTYEQYF. As DNA, the CDR3 is TGTGCCAGCAGCACCGGGACGGAGCCCACCTACGAGCAGTACTTC.

The rearrangement uses TRBV5-1 and TRBJ1-5; D is uncertain. The V end lost 8 bases, the J end lost 4 bases, and 16 bases lay between the germline ends. Germline values: CDR1 SGHRS, CDR2 YFSETQ. This CDR3 region has 14 residues. The CDR3, as DNA: TGCGCCAGTAAGGACGGAATTGGGAATCAGCCCCAGCATTTT. Its protein product is CASKDGIGNQPQHF.

The chain recombines TRBV9 with TRBJ2-1, with D possibly TRBD1 on 6 matching bases. Trimming cost V 4 bases and J 2 bases, with 19 bases left between them. The CDR3 loop spans 17 amino acids. Germline V gene lookup returns CDR1 SGDLS and CDR2 YYNGEE. CDR3 sequence (DNA): TGTGCCAGCAGCCCCAAAGGAAGGACAGAAGCCTACAATGAGCAGTTCTTC. This codes for CASSPKGRTEAYNEQFF.

This chain uses TRBV5-1 with TRBJ2-5, with a tentative D call TRBD2 (5 bases). Germline V gene data show CDR1 as SGHRS and CDR2 as YFSETQ. The CDR3 length is 12 residues. V was pared by 4 bases and J by 2 bases, with 6 bases between. The CDR3 reads CASSPGQETQYF. The DNA for the CDR3 is TGCGCCAGCAGCCCGGGACAAGAGACCCAGTACTTC.

The genes are TRBV5-1 and TRBJ2-7, with TRBD1 identical over 8 bases. The CDR3 sequence is 13 residues long. CDR1 is SGHRS, CDR2 YFSETQ, per germline. The ends lost 4 bases at V and 5 bases at J; junction bases unmatched: 5. The CDR3 DNA sequence: TGCGCCAGCAGCCGGGGACAGGTCGACGAGCAGTACTTC. Its translation is CASSRGQVDEQYF.

The CDR3 nucleotides are TGTGCCAGCAGCGAGCCCGGGGCCCAGTACTTC. Its translation is CASSEPGAQYF. The V and J genes are TRBV11-1 and TRBJ2-7; D tentatively reads TRBD1 or TRBD2 (5 bases each). The germline V gene encodes CDR1 SGHAT and CDR2 FQDESV (reference sequence). The V end lost 5 bases, the J end lost 10 bases, and 12 bases lay between the germline ends. The CDR3 totals 11 residues.